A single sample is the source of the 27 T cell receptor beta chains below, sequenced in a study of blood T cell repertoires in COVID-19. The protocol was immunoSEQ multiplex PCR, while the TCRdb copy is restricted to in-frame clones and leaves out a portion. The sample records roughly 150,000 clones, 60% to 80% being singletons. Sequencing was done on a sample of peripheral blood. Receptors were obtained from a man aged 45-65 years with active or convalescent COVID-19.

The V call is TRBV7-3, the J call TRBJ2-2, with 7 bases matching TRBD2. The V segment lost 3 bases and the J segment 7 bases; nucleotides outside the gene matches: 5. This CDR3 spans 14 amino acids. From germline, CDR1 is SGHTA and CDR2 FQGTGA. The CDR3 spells CASSLIPSGGELFF. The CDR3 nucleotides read TGTGCCAGCAGCTTGATACCTAGCGGCGGGGAGCTGTTTTTT.

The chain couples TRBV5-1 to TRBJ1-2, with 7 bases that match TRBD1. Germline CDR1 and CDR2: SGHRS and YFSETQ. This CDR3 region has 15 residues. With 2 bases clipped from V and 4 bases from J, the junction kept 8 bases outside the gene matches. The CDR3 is CASSFLSGTAYGYTF. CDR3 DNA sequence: TGCGCCAGCAGCTTTTTGTCCGGGACAGCCTATGGCTACACCTTC.

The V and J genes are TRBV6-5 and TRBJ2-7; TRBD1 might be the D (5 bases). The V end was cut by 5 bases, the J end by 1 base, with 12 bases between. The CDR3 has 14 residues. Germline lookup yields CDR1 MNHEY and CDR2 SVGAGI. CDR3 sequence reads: CASSLFDRSYEQYF. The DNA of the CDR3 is TGTGCCAGCAGTCTCTTCGACAGATCCTACGAGCAGTACTTC.

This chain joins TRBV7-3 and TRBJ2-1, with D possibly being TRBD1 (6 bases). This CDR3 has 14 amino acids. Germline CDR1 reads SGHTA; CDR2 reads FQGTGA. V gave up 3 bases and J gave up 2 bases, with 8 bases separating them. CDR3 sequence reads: CASSLDSTYNEQFF. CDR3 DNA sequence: TGTGCCAGCAGCTTGGACAGTACCTACAATGAGCAGTTCTTC.

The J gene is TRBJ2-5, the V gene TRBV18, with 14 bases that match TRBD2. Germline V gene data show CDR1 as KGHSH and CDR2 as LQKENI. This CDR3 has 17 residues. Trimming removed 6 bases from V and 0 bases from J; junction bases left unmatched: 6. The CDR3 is CASSHGLAGGDQETQYF. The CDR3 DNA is TGTGCCAGCTCCCACGGACTAGCGGGAGGAGACCAAGAGACCCAGTACTTC.

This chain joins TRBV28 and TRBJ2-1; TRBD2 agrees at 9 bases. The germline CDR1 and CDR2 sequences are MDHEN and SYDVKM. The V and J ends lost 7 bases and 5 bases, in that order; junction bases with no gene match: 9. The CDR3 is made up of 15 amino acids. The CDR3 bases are TGTGCCAGCACCCTCCTTCGCGGGAGGGACAATGAGCAGTTCTTC. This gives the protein CASTLLRGRDNEQFF.

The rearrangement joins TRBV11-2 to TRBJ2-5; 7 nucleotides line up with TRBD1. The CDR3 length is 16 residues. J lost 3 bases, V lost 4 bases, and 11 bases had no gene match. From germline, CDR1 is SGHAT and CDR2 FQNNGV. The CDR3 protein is CASSSSHGQGEETQYF. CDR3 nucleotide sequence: TGTGCCAGCAGCTCATCCCACGGGCAGGGGGAAGAGACCCAGTACTTC.

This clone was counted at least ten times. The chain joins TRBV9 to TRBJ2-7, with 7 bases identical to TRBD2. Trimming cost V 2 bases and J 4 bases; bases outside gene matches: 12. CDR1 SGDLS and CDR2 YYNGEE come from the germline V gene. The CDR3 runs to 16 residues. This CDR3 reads CASSVSVGAGVYEQYF. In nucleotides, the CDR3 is TGTGCCAGCAGCGTTTCAGTTGGGGCGGGGGTTTACGAGCAGTACTTC. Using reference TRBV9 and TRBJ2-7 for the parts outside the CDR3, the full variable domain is DSGVTQTPKHLITATGQRVTLRCSPRSGDLSVYWYQQSLDQGLQFLIQYYNGEERAKGNILERFSAQQFPDLHSELNLSSLELGDSALYFCASSVSVGAGVYEQYFGPGTRLTVT.

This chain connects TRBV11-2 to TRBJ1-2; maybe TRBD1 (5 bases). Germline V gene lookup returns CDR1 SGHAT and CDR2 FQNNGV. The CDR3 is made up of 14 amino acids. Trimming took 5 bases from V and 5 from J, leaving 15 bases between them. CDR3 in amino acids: CASSPGGGWYGYTF. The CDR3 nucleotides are TGTGCCAGCAGCCCCGGCGGGGGTTGGTATGGCTACACCTTC.

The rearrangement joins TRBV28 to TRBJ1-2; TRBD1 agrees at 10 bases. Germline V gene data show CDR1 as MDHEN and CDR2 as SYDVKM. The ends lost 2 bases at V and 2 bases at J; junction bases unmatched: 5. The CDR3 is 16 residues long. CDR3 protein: CASSLLPGQGNYGYTF. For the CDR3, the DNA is TGTGCCAGCAGTTTACTCCCGGGACAGGGGAACTATGGCTACACCTTC.

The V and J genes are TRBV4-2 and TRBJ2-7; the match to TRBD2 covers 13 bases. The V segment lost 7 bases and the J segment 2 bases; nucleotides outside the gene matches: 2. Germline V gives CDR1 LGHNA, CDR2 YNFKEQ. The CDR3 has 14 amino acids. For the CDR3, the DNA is TGTGCCAGCACCGGGACTAGCGGGACCTACGAGCAGTACTTC. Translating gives CASTGTSGTYEQYF.

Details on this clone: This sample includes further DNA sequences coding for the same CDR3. DNA for the CDR3: TGTGCCAGCAGCTTGATAGGAGGATGGTACGAGCAGTACTTC. Protein product: CASSLIGGWYEQYF. The rearrangement joins TRBV5-6 to TRBJ2-7; possibly TRBD2 for D (5 bases). V lost 1 base to trimming and J lost 4 bases, with 12 bases between them. Germline loops: CDR1 SGHDT, CDR2 YYEEEE. CDR3 length: 14 amino acids.

CDR3 residues: CASRSLAGTDTQYF. The CDR3 DNA is TGTGCCAGCAGGTCCCTGGCGGGCACAGATACGCAGTATTTT. This chain uses TRBV2 with TRBJ2-3; no clear D gene. The V gene's germline CDR1 is SNHLY and CDR2 FYNNEI. The CDR3 totals 14 residues. V was shortened by 6 bases and J by 1 base, with 11 bases between the two germline ends.

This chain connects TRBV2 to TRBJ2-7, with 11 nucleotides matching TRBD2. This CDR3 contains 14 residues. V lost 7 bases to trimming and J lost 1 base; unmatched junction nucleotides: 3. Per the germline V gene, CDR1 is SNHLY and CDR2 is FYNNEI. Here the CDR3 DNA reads TGTGCCAGCACCGGGACTAGCGGATCCTACGAGCAGTACTTC. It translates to CASTGTSGSYEQYF.

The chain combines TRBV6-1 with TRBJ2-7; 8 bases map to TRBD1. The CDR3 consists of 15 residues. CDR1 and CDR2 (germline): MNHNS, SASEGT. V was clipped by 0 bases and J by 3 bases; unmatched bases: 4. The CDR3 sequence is CASSEATGGFYEQYF. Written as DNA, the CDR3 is TGTGCCAGCAGTGAAGCAACAGGGGGTTTCTACGAGCAGTACTTC.

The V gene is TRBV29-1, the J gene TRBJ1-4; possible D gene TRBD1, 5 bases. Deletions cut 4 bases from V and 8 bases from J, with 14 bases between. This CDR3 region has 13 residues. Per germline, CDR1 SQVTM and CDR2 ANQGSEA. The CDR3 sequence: CSVGTGDWEKLFF. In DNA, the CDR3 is TGCAGCGTTGGGACGGGGGACTGGGAAAAACTGTTTTTT.

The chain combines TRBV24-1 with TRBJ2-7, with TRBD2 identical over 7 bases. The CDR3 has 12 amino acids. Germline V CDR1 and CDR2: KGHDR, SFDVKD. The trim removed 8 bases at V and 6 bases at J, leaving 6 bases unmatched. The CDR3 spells CATTGEGPEQYF. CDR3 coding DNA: TGTGCCACCACGGGGGAGGGCCCCGAGCAGTACTTC.

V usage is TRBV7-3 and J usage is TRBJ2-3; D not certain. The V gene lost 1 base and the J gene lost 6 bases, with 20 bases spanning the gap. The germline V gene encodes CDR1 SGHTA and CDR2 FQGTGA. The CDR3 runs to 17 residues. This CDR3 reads CASSLNPRSTYEDTQYF. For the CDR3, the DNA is TGTGCCAGCAGCTTAAATCCCCGGTCTACCTATGAGGATACGCAGTATTTT.

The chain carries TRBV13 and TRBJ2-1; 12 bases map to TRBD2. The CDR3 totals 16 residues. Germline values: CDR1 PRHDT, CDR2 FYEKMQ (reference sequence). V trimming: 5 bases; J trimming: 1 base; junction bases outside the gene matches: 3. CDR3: CASSRTSGRSYNEQFF. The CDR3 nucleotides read TGTGCCAGCAGCCGTACTAGCGGGAGGTCCTACAATGAGCAGTTCTTC.

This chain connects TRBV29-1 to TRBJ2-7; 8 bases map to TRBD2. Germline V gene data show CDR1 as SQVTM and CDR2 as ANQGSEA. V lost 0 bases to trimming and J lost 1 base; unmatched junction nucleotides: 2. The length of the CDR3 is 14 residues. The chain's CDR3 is CSVEEGGGSYEQYF. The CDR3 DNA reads TGCAGCGTTGAAGAGGGCGGGGGGTCCTACGAGCAGTACTTC.

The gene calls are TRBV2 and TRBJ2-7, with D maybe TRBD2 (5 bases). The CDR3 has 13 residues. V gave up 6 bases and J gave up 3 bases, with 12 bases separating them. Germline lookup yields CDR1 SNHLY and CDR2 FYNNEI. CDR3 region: CASRPGFNYEQYF. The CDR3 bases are TGTGCCAGCAGGCCGGGGTTCAACTACGAGCAGTACTTC. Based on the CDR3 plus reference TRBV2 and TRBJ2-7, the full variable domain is EPEVTQTPSHQVTQMGQEVILRCVPISNHLYFYWYRQILGQKVEFLVSFYNNEISEKSEIFDDQFSVERPDGSNFTLKIRSTKLEDSAMYFCASRPGFNYEQYFGPGTRLTVT.

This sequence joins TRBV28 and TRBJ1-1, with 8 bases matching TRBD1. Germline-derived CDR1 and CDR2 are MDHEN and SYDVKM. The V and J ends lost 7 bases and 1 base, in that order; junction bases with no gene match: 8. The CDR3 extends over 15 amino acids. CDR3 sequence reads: CASMETGTGNTEAFF. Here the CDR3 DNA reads TGTGCCAGCATGGAGACCGGGACAGGGAACACTGAAGCTTTCTTT. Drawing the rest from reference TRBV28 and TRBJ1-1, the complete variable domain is DVKVTQSSRYLVKRTGEKVFLECVQDMDHENMFWYRQDPGLGLRLIYFSYDVKMKEKGDIPEGYSVSREKKERFSLILESASTNQTSMYLCASMETGTGNTEAFFGQGTRLTVV.

This CDR3 is CASSLVGEQGEAFF. The CDR3, as DNA: TGTGCCAGCAGCTTAGTAGGAGAGCAGGGTGAAGCTTTCTTT. The gene calls are TRBV7-9 and TRBJ1-1, with D possibly matching TRBD1 (5 bases). This CDR3 contains 14 residues. Germline V gene data show CDR1 as SEHNR and CDR2 as FQNEAQ (reference sequence). Trimming shortened V by 1 base and J by 7 bases, and 13 bases separated the two germline ends. Based on the CDR3 plus reference TRBV7-9 and TRBJ1-1, the full variable domain is DTGVSQNPRHKITKRGQNVTFRCDPISEHNRLYWYRQTLGQGPEFLTYFQNEAQLEKSRLLSDRFSAERPKGSFSTLEIQRTEQGDSAMYLCASSLVGEQGEAFFGQGTRLTVV.

CDR3 sequence: CASSPRQASSYNEQFF. In nucleotides, the CDR3 is TGTGCCAGCTCACCACGACAGGCCAGCTCCTACAATGAGCAGTTCTTC. This chain links TRBV18 with TRBJ2-1, with a tentative D call TRBD1 (6 bases). The ends were cut back, 1 base at V and 0 bases at J, with 10 bases in the middle. This CDR3 is built from 16 residues. Germline assignment: CDR1 KGHSH and CDR2 LQKENI.

This chain's CDR3 is CASRRAMLSGANVLTF. CDR3 sequence (DNA): TGTGCCAGCAGGCGGGCCATGCTCTCTGGGGCCAACGTCCTGACTTTC. The chain links TRBV27 to TRBJ2-6, with D perhaps matching TRBD2 (5 bases). Germline V lookup: CDR1 MNHEY, CDR2 SMNVEV (reference sequence). The CDR3 runs to 16 residues. Trimming cost V 6 bases and J 0 bases, with 12 bases left between them.

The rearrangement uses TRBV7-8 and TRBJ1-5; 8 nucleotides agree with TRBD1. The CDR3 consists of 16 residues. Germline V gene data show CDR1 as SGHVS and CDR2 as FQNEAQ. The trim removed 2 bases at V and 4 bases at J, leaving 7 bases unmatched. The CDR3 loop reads CASSLKRTGPNQPQHF. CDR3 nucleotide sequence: TGTGCCAGCAGCTTAAAAAGGACAGGGCCTAATCAGCCCCAGCATTTT.

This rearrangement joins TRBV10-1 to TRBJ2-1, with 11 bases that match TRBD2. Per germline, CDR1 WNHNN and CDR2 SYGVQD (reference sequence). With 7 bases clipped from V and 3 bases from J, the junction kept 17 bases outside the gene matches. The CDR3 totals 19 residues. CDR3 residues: CASITLGRLTSGNYNEQFF. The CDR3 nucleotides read TGCGCCAGCATCACGCTAGGACGGTTGACTAGCGGGAACTACAATGAGCAGTTCTTC.